This TCR beta chain was documented in a study of cytomegalovirus exposure and HLA in healthy donors. Study as a whole: T cells numbering about 179 million yielded roughly 120 million unique TCR beta sequences in an earlier analysis. As released early, the data held roughly 85 million unique TCRs from HLA-typed donors. Study-wide results and limits: Evidence from a later analysis indicated that most CMV-associated TCR beta chains looked HLA-restricted.

The PCR ran on 60 Vbeta and 13 Jbeta primers. Measured with immunoSEQ multiplex PCR; TCRdb has only the in-frame clones, and not every one. The repertoire holds about 130,000 clones, with roughly four fifths as singletons. The CDR3 extends over 13 amino acids. Per the germline V gene, CDR1 is SGHNT and CDR2 is YYREEE (reference sequence). As to this clone: No antigen is known for it.

The sequenced material came from PBMCs. The genes are TRBV5-4 and TRBJ2-5; a possible D gene is TRBD1 (5 bases). Matching the DNA end better, TRBJ2-7 makes the J call doubtful. This sequence was found in a man aged 25 to 40 in good health and CMV-seronegative. The CDR3 loop reads CASSYTDSAEQYF. The CDR3 DNA reads TGTGCCAGCAGCTATACCGACAGCGCCGAGCAGTACTTC.